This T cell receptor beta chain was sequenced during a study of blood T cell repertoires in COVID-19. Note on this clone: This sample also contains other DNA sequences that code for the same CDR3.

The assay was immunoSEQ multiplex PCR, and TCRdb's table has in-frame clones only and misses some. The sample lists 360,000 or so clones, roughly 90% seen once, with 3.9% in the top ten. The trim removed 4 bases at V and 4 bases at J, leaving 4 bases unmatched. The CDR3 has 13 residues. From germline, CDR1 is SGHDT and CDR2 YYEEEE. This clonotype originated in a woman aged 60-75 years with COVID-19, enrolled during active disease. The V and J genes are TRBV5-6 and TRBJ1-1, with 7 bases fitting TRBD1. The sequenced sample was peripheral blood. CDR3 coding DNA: TGTGCCAGCAGCCCAGGGGGAGGCACTGAAGCTTTCTTT. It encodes CASSPGGGTEAFF.